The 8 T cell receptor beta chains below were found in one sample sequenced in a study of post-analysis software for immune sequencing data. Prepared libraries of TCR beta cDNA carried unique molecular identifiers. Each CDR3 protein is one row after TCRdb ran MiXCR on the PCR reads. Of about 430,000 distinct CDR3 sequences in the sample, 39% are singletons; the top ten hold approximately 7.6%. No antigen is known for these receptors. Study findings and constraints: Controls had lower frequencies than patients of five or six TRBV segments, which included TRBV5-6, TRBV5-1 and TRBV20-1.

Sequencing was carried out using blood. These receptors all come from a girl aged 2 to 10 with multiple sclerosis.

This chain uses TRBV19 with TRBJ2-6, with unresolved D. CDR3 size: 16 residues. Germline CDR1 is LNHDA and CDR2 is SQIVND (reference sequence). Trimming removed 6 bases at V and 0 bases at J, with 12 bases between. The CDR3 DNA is TGTGCCAGTAGACTATCCCCCATCTCTGGGGCCAACGTCCTGACTTTC. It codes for CASRLSPISGANVLTF.

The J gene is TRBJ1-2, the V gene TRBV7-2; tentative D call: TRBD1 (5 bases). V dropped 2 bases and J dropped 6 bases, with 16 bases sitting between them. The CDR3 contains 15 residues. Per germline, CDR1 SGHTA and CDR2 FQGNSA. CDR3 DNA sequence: TGTGCCAGCAGCTTATTGAATACGGCAGGGAATGGCTACACCTTC. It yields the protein CASSLLNTAGNGYTF.

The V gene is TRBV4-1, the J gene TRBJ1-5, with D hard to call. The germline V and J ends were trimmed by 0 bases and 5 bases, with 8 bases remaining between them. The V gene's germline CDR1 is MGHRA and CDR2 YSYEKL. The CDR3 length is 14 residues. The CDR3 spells CASSQESGHQPQHF. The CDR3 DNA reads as TGCGCCAGCAGCCAAGAATCAGGTCATCAGCCCCAGCATTTT.

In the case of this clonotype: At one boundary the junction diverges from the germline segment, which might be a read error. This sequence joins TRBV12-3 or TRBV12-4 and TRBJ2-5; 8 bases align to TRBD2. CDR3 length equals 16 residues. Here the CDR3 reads CTSSPTGRGGGETQYF. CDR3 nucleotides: TGTACCAGCAGTCCCACCGGGAGGGGTGGAGGAGAGACCCAGTACTTC.

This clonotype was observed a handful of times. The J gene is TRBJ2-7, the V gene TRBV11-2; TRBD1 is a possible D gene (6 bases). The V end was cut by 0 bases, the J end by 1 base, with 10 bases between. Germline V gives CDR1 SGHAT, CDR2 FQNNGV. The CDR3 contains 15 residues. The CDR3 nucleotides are TGTGCCAGCAGCTTAGAGGGGGCGACGTCCTACGAGCAGTACTTC. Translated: CASSLEGATSYEQYF.

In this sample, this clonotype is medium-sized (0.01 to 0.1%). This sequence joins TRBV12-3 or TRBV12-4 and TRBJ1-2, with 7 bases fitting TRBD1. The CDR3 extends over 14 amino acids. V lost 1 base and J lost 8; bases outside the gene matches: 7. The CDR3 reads CASSLEGGLRGYTF. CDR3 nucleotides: TGTGCCAGCAGTTTAGAAGGGGGCTTACGCGGCTACACCTTC.

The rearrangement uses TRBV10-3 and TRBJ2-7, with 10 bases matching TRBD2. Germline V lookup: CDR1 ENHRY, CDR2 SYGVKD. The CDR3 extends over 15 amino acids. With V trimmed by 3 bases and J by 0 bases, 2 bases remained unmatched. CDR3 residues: CAISELAGSSYEQYF. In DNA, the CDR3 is TGTGCCATCAGTGAACTAGCGGGGTCCTCCTACGAGCAGTACTTC.

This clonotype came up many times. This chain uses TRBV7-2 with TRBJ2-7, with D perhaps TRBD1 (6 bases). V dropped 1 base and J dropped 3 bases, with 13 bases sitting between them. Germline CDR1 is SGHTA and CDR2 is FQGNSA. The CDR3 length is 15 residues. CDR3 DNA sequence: TGTGCCAGCAGCTTAGTGGTGGGGGCGGGCTACGAGCAGTACTTC. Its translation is CASSLVVGAGYEQYF.